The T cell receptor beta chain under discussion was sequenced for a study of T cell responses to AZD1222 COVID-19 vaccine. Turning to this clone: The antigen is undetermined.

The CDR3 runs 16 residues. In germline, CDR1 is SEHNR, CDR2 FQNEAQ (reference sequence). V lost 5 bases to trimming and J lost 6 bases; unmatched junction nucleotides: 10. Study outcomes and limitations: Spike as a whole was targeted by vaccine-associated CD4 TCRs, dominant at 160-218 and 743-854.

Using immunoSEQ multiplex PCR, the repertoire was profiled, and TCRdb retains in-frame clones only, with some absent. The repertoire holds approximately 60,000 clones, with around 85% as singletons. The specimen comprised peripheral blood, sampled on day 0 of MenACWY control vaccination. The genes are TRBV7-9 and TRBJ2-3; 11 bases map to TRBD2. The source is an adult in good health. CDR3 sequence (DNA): TGTGCCAGCAGCATTATAGCGGGAGGGCGACGGGATACGCAGTATTTT. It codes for CASSIIAGGRRDTQYF.